This is a list of T cell receptor beta chains from one sample in a study of T-cell reconstitution after alpha-beta-depleted transplantation in children. Each CDR3 protein gets one entry after TCRdb re-called the PCR reads with MiXCR. The sample carries around 600,000 distinct CDR3 sequences, 20% to 25% recorded once. Sequencing used PBMCs, mostly from graft donor cells, obtained 360 days after TCRalphabeta/CD19-depleted stem cell transplant. The receptors originated from a boy under two years old who had a stem cell transplant for acute myeloid leukemia, so the T cells may come from the graft donor. CDR3s include the opening cysteine and the closing phenylalanine or tryptophan. The size entry is marked missing in some rows and otherwise reads once, few, many or a size class.

j_call,clone_size,v_call,cdr3_aa
TRBJ2-3,-,TRBV29-1,CSGGMSNTQYF
TRBJ2-1,many,TRBV5-8,CASSLDRAARDNEQFF
TRBJ2-7,many,TRBV5-6,CASSWDRWGDEQYF
TRBJ2-1,-,TRBV9,CASSVGGSNNEQFF
TRBJ2-7,-,TRBV12-3/TRBV12-4,CASSSVRGGAPYEQYF
TRBJ2-1,many,TRBV12-3/TRBV12-4,CASSPKGNYNEQFF
TRBJ1-4,-,TRBV20-1,CSASDAGRANEKLFF
TRBJ2-7,many,TRBV7-2,CASSPQLAGDDREQYF
TRBJ2-2,many,TRBV15,CATSRTGKSGELFF
TRBJ1-1,-,TRBV9,CASSADSLNTEAFF
TRBJ2-5,-,TRBV7-7,CASSRRGGGGLETQYF
TRBJ2-4,-,TRBV7-2,CASSRSQVPKNIQYF
TRBJ2-7,many,TRBV29-1,CSVFTGKDEQYF
TRBJ1-2,-,TRBV27,CASRLWTGDDYGYTF